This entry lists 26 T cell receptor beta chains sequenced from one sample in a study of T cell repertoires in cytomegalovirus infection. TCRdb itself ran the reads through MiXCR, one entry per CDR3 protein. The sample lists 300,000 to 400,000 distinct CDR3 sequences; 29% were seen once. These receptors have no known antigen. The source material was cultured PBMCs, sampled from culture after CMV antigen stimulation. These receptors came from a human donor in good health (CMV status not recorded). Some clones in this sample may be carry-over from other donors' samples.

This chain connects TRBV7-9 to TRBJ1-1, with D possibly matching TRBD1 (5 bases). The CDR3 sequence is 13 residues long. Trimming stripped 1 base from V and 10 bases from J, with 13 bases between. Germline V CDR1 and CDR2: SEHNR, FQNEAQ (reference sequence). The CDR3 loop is CASSLDQRGRAFF. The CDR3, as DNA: TGTGCCAGCAGCTTAGACCAGAGGGGAAGAGCTTTCTTT. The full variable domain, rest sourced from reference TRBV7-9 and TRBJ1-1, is DTGVSQNPRHKITKRGQNVTFRCDPISEHNRLYWYRQTLGQGPEFLTYFQNEAQLEKSRLLSDRFSAERPKGSFSTLEIQRTEQGDSAMYLCASSLDQRGRAFFGQGTRLTVV.

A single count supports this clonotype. CDR3 amino acids: CASIPRRGKAQETQYF. The CDR3 coding sequence is TGTGCCAGCATTCCGAGGCGGGGAAAGGCCCAAGAGACCCAGTACTTC. V usage is TRBV28 and J usage is TRBJ2-5; D might be TRBD2 (6 bases). The CDR3 consists of 16 residues. The germline gives CDR1 MDHEN, CDR2 SYDVKM. V gave up 7 bases and J gave up 1 base, with 19 bases separating them.

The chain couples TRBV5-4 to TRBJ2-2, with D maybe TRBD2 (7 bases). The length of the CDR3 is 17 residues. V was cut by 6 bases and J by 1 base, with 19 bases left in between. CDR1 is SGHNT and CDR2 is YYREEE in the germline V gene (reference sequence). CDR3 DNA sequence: TGTGCCAGCATCACCGGAGGGGGGGCCGTGAACACCGGGGAGCTGTTTTTT. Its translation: CASITGGGAVNTGELFF.

The CDR3 nucleotides read TGTGCCAGCAGCCCGCTAGCGGGAGGGCCATCCCACGAGCAGTACTTC. Protein sequence: CASSPLAGGPSHEQYF. The rearrangement joins TRBV7-2 to TRBJ2-7; 12 bases match TRBD2. There are 16 residues in the CDR3. V lost 5 bases to trimming and J lost 5 bases; unmatched junction nucleotides: 10. CDR1 and CDR2 (germline): SGHTA, FQGNSA.

CDR3 nucleotide sequence: TGCGCCAGCAGCCCGACTAGCGGGATCGCAGATACGCAGTATTTT. Translated, it gives CASSPTSGIADTQYF. The genes are TRBV4-1 and TRBJ2-3; TRBD2 matches at 11 bases. Germline CDR1 and CDR2: MGHRA and YSYEKL. The CDR3 is made up of 15 amino acids. V lost 4 bases and J lost 4; bases outside the gene matches: 4.

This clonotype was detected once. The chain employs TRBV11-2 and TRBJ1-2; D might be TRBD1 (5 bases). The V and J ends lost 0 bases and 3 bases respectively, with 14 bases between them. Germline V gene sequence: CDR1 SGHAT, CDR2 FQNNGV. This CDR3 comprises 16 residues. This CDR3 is CASSLDLRVGDYGYTF. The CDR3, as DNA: TGTGCCAGCAGCTTAGATCTCAGGGTTGGAGACTATGGCTACACCTTC.

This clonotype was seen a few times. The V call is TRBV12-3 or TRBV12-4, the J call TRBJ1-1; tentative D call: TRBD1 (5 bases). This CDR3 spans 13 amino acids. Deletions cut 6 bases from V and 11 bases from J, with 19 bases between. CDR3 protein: CASRPSRAADAFF. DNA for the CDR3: TGTGCCAGCAGGCCAAGCAGGGCGGCGGATGCTTTCTTT.

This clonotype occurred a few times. The CDR3 protein is CASSPEPNYGYTF. The CDR3 coding sequence is TGTGCCAGCAGCCCCGAACCGAACTATGGCTACACCTTC. This sequence joins TRBV7-9 and TRBJ1-2; no definite D call. The V gene's germline CDR1 is SEHNR and CDR2 FQNEAQ (reference sequence). Trimming stripped 5 bases from V and 2 bases from J, with 9 bases between. This CDR3 has 13 residues.

The CDR3 reads CSATGLAGYEQYF. CDR3 coding DNA: TGCAGTGCAACGGGACTAGCGGGCTACGAGCAGTACTTC. The J gene is TRBJ2-7, the V gene TRBV20-1; 12 bases line up with TRBD2. This CDR3 comprises 13 residues. Trimming took 6 bases from V and 3 from J; bases not matched to a gene: 3. CDR1 is DFQATT and CDR2 is SNEGSKA in the germline V gene (reference sequence).

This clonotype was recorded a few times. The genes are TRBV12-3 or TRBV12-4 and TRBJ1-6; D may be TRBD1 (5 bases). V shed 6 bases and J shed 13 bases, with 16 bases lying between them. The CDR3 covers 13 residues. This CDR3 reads CASSPGSFGPLHF. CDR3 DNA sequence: TGTGCCAGCAGCCCAGGGTCCTTCGGGCCCCTCCACTTT.

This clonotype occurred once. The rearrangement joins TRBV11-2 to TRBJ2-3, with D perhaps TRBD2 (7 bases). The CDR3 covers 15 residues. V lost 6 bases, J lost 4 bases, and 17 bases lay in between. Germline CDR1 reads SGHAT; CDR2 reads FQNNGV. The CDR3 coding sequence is TGTGCCAGCAGACCGCGGGGCGGGGGCCCAGATACGCAGTATTTT. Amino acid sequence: CASRPRGGGPDTQYF.

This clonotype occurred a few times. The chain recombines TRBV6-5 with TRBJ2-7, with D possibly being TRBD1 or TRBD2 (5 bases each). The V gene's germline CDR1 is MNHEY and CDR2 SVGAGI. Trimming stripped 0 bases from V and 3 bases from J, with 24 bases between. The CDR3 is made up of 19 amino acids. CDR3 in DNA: TGTGCCAGCAGTTACTCGTATCCCCGTCCGGGACCCTTAGTCTACGAGCAGTACTTC. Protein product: CASSYSYPRPGPLVYEQYF.

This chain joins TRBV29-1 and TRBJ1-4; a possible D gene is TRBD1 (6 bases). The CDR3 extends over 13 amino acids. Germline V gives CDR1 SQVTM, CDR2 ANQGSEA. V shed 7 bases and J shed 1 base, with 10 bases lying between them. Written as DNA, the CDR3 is TGCAGCGGTGGGGGCGGAACTAATGAAAAACTGTTTTTT. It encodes CSGGGGTNEKLFF.

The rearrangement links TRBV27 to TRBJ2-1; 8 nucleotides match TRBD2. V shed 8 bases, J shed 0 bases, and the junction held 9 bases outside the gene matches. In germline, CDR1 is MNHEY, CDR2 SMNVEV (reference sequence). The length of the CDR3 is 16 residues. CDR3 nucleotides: TGTGCCAGCGCCAAGCGGGAGCTGCTCTCCTACAATGAGCAGTTCTTC. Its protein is CASAKRELLSYNEQFF.

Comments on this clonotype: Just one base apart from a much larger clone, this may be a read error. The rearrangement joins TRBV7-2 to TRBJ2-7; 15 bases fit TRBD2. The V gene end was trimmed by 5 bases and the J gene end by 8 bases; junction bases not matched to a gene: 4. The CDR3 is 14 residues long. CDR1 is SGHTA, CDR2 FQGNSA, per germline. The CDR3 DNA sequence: TGTGCCAGCAGCGGACTAGCGGGAGGGTACAAGCAGTACTTC. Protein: CASSGLAGGYKQYF.

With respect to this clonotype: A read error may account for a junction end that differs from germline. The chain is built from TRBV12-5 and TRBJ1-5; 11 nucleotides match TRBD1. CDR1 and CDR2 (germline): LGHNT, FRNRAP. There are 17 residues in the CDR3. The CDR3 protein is CVSGLPAGTGGPQPQHF. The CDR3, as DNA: TGTGTTAGTGGTTTGCCCGCCGGGACAGGGGGACCTCAGCCCCAGCATTTT.

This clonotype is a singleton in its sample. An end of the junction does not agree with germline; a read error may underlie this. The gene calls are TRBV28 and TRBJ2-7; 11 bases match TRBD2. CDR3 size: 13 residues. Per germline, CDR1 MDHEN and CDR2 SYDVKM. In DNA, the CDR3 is TGTGCCAGCAGTTTCGGACTAGCGGGCCTTGTGGGCTTC. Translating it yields CASSFGLAGLVGF.

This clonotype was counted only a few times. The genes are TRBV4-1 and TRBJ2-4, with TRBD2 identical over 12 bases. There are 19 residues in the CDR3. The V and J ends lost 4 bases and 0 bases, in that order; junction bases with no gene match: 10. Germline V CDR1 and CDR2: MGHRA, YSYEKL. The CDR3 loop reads CASSPSRLAGDLAKNIQYF. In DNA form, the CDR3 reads TGCGCCAGCAGCCCTTCTAGACTAGCGGGGGACCTAGCCAAAAACATTCAGTACTTC.

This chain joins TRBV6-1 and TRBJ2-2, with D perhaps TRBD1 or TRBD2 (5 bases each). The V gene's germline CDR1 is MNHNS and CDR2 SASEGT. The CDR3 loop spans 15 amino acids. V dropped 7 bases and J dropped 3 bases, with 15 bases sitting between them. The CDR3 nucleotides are TGTGCCAGCAAAACCGACGGGACGGACACCGGGGAGCTGTTTTTT. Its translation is CASKTDGTDTGELFF.

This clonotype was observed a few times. The CDR3, as DNA: TGTGCCAGCAGCCGGGGACTAGCGGCTCCCTACGAGCAGTACTTC. It yields the protein CASSRGLAAPYEQYF. This chain connects TRBV3-1 to TRBJ2-7; TRBD2 matches 11 bases. Germline loops: CDR1 LGHDT, CDR2 YNNKEL (reference sequence). With 4 bases clipped from V and 2 bases from J, the junction kept 4 bases outside the gene matches. The CDR3 is made up of 15 amino acids.

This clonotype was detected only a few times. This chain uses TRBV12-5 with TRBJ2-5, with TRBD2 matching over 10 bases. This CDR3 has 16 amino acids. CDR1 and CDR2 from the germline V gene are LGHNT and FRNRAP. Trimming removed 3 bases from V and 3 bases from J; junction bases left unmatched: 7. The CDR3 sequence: CASGLVGLAGEETQYF. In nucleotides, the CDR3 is TGTGCTAGTGGTTTAGTGGGGCTAGCGGGAGAAGAGACCCAGTACTTC.

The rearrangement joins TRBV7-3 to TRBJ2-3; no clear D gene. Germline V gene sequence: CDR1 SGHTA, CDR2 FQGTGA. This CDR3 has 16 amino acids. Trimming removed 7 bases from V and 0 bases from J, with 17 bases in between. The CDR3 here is CASTPHDGSSTDTQYF. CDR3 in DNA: TGTGCCAGCACCCCCCACGATGGCAGTAGCACAGATACGCAGTATTTT.

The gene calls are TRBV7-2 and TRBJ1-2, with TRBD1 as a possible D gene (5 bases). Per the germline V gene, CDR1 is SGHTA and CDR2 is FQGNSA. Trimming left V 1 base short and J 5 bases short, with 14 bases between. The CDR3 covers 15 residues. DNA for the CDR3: TGTGCCAGCAGCTTAGACGCAGGGTTAGGGTATGGCTACACCTTC. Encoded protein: CASSLDAGLGYGYTF.

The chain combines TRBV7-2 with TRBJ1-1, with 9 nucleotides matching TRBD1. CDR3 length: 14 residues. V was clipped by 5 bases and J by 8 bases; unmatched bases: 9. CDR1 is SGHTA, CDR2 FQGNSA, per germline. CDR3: CASSPQGAVAEAFF. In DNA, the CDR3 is TGTGCCAGCAGCCCACAGGGGGCCGTAGCAGAAGCTTTCTTT.

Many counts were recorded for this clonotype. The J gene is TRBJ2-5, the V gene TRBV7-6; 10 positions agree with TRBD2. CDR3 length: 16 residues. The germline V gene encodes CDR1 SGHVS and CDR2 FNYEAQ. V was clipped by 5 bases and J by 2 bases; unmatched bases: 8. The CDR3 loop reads CASSPSTSGLQETQYF. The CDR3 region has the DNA TGTGCCAGCAGCCCCTCGACTAGCGGGTTGCAAGAGACCCAGTACTTC.

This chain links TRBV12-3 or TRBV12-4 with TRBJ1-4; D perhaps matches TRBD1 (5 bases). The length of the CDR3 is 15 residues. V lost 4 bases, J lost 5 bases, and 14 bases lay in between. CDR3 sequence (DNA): TGTGCCAGCAGTTGGGGATTGGGGCGAAATGAAAAACTGTTTTTT. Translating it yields CASSWGLGRNEKLFF.